This T cell receptor beta chain is from a study of blood T cell repertoires in COVID-19. Study details: Nucleic acid was either cDNA or gDNA, and it came from T cells, B-cell-depleted T cells, or PBMCs.

The CDR3 is 13 residues long. Germline loops: CDR1 SGHAT, CDR2 FQDESV (reference sequence). V gave up 0 bases and J gave up 9 bases, with 9 bases separating them. The protocol was immunoSEQ multiplex PCR, while the TCRdb copy is restricted to in-frame clones and leaves out a portion. The sample has about 93,000 clones; almost 80% are singletons. The sequence derives from a human donor in a cohort sampled during active COVID-19. The sample was peripheral blood. The genes are TRBV11-1 and TRBJ2-1, with a possible D match to TRBD1 (5 bases). CDR3 loop: CASSLAWGGEQFF. CDR3 DNA sequence: TGTGCCAGCAGCTTAGCGTGGGGCGGTGAGCAGTTCTTC.